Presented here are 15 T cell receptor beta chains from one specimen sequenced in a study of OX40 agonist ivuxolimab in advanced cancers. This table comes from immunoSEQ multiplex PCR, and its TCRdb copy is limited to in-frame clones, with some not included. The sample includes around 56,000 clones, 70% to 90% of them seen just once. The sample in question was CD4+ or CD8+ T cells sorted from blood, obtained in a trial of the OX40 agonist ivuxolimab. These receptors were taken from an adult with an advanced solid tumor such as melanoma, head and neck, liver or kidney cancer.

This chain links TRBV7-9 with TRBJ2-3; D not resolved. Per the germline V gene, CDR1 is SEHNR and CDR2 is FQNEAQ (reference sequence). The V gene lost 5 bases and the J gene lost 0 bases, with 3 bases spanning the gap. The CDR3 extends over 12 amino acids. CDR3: CASSPSTDTQYF. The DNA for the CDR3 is TGTGCCAGCAGCCCGAGCACAGATACGCAGTATTTT.

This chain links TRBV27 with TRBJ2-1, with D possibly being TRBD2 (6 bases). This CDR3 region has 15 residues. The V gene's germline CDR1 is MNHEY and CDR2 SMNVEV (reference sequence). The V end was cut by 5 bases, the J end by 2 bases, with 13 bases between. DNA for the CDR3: TGTGCCAGCAGTCCCTCGACTAGTACCTACAATGAGCAGTTCTTC. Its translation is CASSPSTSTYNEQFF.

The CDR3 reads CASSQMGQGLVPQHF. CDR3 nucleotides: TGCGCCAGCAGCCAGATGGGGCAGGGGCTAGTTCCCCAGCATTTT. The chain combines TRBV4-1 with TRBJ1-5; perhaps TRBD1 as D (6 bases). The V gene's germline CDR1 is MGHRA and CDR2 YSYEKL. The CDR3 is 15 residues long. Between the trimmed V and J ends, which lost 3 bases and 10 bases, there was a span of 19 bases.

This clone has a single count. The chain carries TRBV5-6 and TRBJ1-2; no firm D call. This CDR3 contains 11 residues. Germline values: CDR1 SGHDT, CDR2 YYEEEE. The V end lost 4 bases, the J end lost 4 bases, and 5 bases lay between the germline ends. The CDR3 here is CASSGGYGYTF. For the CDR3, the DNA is TGTGCCAGCAGCGGTGGCTATGGCTACACCTTC.

This chain's CDR3 is CASSLWGQETQYF. CDR3 in DNA: TGTGCCAGCAGTTTATGGGGCCAAGAGACCCAGTACTTC. This chain links TRBV28 with TRBJ2-5; D ambiguous. Per germline, CDR1 MDHEN and CDR2 SYDVKM. V dropped 0 bases and J dropped 1 base, with 3 bases sitting between them. CDR3 size: 13 residues.

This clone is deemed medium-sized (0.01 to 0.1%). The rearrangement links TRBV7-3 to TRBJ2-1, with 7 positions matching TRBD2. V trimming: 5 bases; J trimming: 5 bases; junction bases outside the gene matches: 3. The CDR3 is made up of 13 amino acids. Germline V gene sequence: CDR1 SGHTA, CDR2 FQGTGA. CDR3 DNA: TGTGCCAGCAGCGGGACTATGAACAATGAGCAGTTCTTC. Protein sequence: CASSGTMNNEQFF.

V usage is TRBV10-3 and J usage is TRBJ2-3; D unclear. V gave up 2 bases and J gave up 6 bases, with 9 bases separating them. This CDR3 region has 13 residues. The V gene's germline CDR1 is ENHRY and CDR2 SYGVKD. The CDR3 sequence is CAISENTWDTQYF. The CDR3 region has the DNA TGTGCCATCAGTGAGAACACGTGGGATACGCAGTATTTT.

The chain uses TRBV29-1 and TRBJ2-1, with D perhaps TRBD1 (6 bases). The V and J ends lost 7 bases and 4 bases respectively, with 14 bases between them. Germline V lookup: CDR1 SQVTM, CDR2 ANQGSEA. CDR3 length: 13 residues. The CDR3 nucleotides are TGCAGCGCCCGACCGGGACAATACAATGAGCAGTTCTTC. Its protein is CSARPGQYNEQFF.

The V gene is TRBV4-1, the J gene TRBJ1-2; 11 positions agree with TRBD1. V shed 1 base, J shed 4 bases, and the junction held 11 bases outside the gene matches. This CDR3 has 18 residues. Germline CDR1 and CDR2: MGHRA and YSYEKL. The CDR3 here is CASSQVPGQGGYGYGYTF. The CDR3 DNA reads TGCGCCAGCAGCCAAGTCCCGGGACAGGGGGGGTATGGCTATGGCTACACCTTC.

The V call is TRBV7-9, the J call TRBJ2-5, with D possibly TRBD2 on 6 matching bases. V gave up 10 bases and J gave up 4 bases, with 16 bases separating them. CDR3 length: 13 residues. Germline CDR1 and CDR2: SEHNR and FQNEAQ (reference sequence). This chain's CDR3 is CATLASGVETQYF. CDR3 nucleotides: TGTGCCACCCTCGCCTCGGGAGTAGAGACCCAGTACTTC. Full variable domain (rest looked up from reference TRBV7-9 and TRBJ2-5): DTGVSQNPRHKITKRGQNVTFRCDPISEHNRLYWYRQTLGQGPEFLTYFQNEAQLEKSRLLSDRFSAERPKGSFSTLEIQRTEQGDSAMYLCATLASGVETQYFGPGTRLLVL.

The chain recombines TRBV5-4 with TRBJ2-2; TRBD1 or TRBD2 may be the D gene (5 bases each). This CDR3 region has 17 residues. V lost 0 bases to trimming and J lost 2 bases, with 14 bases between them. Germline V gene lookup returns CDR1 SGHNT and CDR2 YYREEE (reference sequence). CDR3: CASSLDWDASNTGELFF. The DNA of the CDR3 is TGTGCCAGCAGCTTGGATTGGGACGCCAGTAACACCGGGGAGCTGTTTTTT.

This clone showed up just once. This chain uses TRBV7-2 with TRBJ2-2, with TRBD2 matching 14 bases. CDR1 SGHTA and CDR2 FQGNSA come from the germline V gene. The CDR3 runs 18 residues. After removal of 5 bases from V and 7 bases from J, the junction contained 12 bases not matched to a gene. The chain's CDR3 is CASSVIRGLAGAGGELFF. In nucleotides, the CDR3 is TGTGCCAGCAGCGTTATTCGGGGACTAGCGGGAGCTGGCGGGGAGCTGTTTTTT.

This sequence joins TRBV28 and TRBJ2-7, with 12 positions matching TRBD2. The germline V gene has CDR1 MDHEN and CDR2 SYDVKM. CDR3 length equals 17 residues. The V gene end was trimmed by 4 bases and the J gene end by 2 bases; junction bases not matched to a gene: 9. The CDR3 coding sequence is TGTGCCAGCAGTTCCTCGACTAGCGGGAGTAGGCCCTACGAGCAGTACTTC. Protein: CASSSSTSGSRPYEQYF.

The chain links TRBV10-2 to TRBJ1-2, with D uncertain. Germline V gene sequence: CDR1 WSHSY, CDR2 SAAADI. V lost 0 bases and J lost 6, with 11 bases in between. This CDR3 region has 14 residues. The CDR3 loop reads CASSESIPTDGYTF. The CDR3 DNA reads TGCGCCAGCAGTGAGTCGATACCGACCGATGGCTACACCTTC.

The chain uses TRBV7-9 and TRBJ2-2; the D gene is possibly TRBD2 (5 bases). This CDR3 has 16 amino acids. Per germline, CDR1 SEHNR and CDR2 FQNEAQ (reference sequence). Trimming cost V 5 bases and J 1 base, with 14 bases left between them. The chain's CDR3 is CASSPPGGRNTGELFF. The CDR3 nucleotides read TGTGCCAGCAGCCCTCCAGGAGGCAGGAACACCGGGGAGCTGTTTTTT.